Reported below is one TCR beta chain. The antigen is unknown. CDR3 length: 12 amino acids. From germline, CDR1 is KGHDR and CDR2 SFDVKD. V lost 2 bases and J 12 bases, leaving 10 bases between the germline ends. As to treatment: roughly 10-day PBMC culture with coronavirus spike peptide pools or control peptides (ViraFEST assay). After being plated at around 2 million per well, PBMCs were cultured with about 10 IU/ml IL-2 and 10 ug/ml peptide pools. The Oncomine TCR Beta short-read assay sequenced DNA from cultured CD4+ T cells. TCRdb reanalysed the PCR reads using MiXCR and keeps one entry per CDR3 protein. The profile shows 20,000 or so distinct CDR3 sequences, roughly 55% of them singletons. The sample belongs to a study of vaccination and CD4 T cells after COVID-19. Turning to the study itself: Each convalescent patient was PCR positive for SARS-CoV-2 on nasal swab; 9 or 10 cases were mild and one severe.

The receptor comes from a human donor who had recovered from COVID-19. The sample in question was CD4+ T cells from blood, cultured in vitro, obtained after SARS-CoV-2 vaccination. The V gene is TRBV24-1, the J gene TRBJ2-1; a weak D match, TRBD1 (5 bases). The chain's CDR3 is CATSDYTGAQFF. In DNA, the CDR3 is TGTGCCACCAGTGATTACACAGGAGCGCAGTTCTTC.